This passage covers 2 T cell receptor beta chains from one sample sequenced in a study of T cell repertoires in cytomegalovirus infection. TCRdb passed the reads through MiXCR, listing each CDR3 protein once. This table has approximately 700,000 distinct CDR3 sequences, approximately 34% appearing once. The sequencing input was PBMCs. The receptors originated from a human donor in good health (CMV status not recorded). Some clones in this sample may be carry-over from other donors' samples.

Points on this clonotype: The junction departs from the called germline gene at one end, perhaps through a read error. The rearrangement uses TRBV9 and TRBJ2-3; D unresolved. Germline V gene data show CDR1 as SGDLS and CDR2 as YYNGEE. The CDR3 consists of 14 residues. The CDR3 reads CASSMSRLSETQYF. In DNA, the CDR3 is TGTGCCAGCAGCATGAGCCGGCTTTCAGAAACGCAGTATTTT.

This clonotype has only a few counts. The chain couples TRBV7-2 to TRBJ1-2, with 8 bases identical to TRBD1. V was pared by 4 bases and J by 4 bases, with 14 bases of the junction left unmatched. From germline, CDR1 is SGHTA and CDR2 FQGNSA. The CDR3 loop spans 17 amino acids. The CDR3 is CASSSRPGGTGGYGYTF. CDR3 bases: TGTGCCAGCAGCTCCCGACCAGGGGGGACAGGAGGCTATGGCTACACCTTC.